These 31 T cell receptor beta chains were all obtained from the same sample, sequenced in a study of CD8 T cells in Susac syndrome. With random hexamers, about 0.45 to 1 ug RNA was reverse transcribed. One entry per CDR3 protein results from TCRdb running MiXCR on the immunoSEQ multiplex PCR reads. The sample lists more than 150,000 distinct CDR3 sequences; just under 95% were seen once. The specimen was CD4+ T cells from PBMCs. The receptors come from a human donor in good health.

The CDR3 coding sequence is TGTGCCAGCAGCCAAGAGACGGGACGGGGCCGGGGATATGGCTACACCTTC. This gives the protein CASSQETGRGRGYGYTF. The rearrangement joins TRBV4-2 to TRBJ1-2; D is possibly TRBD1 (5 bases). Germline V gene lookup returns CDR1 LGHNA and CDR2 YNFKEQ. V lost 0 bases and J 5 bases, leaving 19 bases between the germline ends. This CDR3 has 17 residues.

The V call is TRBV9, the J call TRBJ2-1, with unresolved D. This CDR3 is built from 15 residues. Germline CDR1 is SGDLS and CDR2 is YYNGEE. Trimming stripped 5 bases from V and 0 bases from J, with 12 bases between. The CDR3 DNA reads as TGTGCCAGCAGTGATGGTGGTAGCTCCTACAATGAGCAGTTCTTC. This encodes CASSDGGSSYNEQFF.

The rearrangement uses TRBV29-1 and TRBJ2-5; D unclear. Germline V lookup: CDR1 SQVTM, CDR2 ANQGSEA. Trimming removed 3 bases at V and 4 bases at J, with 9 bases between. This CDR3 region has 12 residues. The CDR3 loop is CSVEYTGETQYF. The DNA of the CDR3 is TGCAGCGTTGAGTACACGGGAGAGACCCAGTACTTC.

The V gene is TRBV9, the J gene TRBJ2-2; D not certain. The CDR3 contains 14 residues. The germline V gene encodes CDR1 SGDLS and CDR2 YYNGEE. Deletions cut 3 bases from V and 0 bases from J, with 6 bases between. The CDR3 spells CASSATTNTGELFF. The DNA for the CDR3 is TGTGCCAGCAGCGCTACAACGAACACCGGGGAGCTGTTTTTT.

The chain links TRBV10-3 to TRBJ1-1; no clear D gene. This CDR3 spans 14 amino acids. Trimming cost V 6 bases and J 1 base, with 12 bases left between them. Germline lookup yields CDR1 ENHRY and CDR2 SYGVKD. DNA of the CDR3: TGTGCCATCAGCGAAGGACGGAAGAACACTGAAGCTTTCTTT. It encodes CAISEGRKNTEAFF.

CDR3 amino acids: CSARRGTRTDTQYF. DNA of the CDR3: TGCAGTGCTAGACGGGGGACCCGCACAGATACGCAGTATTTT. This chain joins TRBV20-1 and TRBJ2-3, with D possibly matching TRBD2 (6 bases). The germline V gene encodes CDR1 DFQATT and CDR2 SNEGSKA (reference sequence). CDR3 size: 14 residues. The V gene lost 2 bases and the J gene lost 1 base, with 10 bases spanning the gap.

The rearrangement joins TRBV29-1 to TRBJ2-2; D unclear. The germline V gene has CDR1 SQVTM and CDR2 ANQGSEA. The CDR3 has 11 residues. The V gene lost 7 bases and the J gene lost 4 bases, with 7 bases spanning the gap. The CDR3 DNA is TGCAGCGGAACGAGCACCGGGGAGCTGTTTTTT. This gives the protein CSGTSTGELFF.

The chain recombines TRBV20-1 with TRBJ1-5; D gene unclear. From germline, CDR1 is DFQATT and CDR2 SNEGSKA (reference sequence). V lost 6 bases to trimming and J lost 5 bases, with 14 bases between them. The CDR3 covers 13 residues. As DNA, the CDR3 is TGCAGTGCCCTATTCCGGAGTTATCAGCCCCAGCATTTT. Translated: CSALFRSYQPQHF.

This sequence joins TRBV19 and TRBJ1-5; a possible D gene is TRBD1 (5 bases). Trimming cost V 4 bases and J 2 bases, with 9 bases left between them. The V gene's germline CDR1 is LNHDA and CDR2 SQIVND (reference sequence). This CDR3 is 14 amino acids long. The CDR3 sequence is CASSRGGGNQPQHF. CDR3 DNA: TGTGCCAGTAGTAGGGGGGGAGGCAATCAGCCCCAGCATTTT.

The genes are TRBV24-1 and TRBJ1-1; no firm D call. Looked up from germline, CDR1 is KGHDR and CDR2 is SFDVKD. The CDR3 is 13 amino acids. V lost 7 bases and J 3 bases, leaving 11 bases between the germline ends. The CDR3 nucleotides are TGTGCCACCAGAGATCGGGTCGACACTGAAGCTTTCTTT. Amino acid sequence: CATRDRVDTEAFF.

The chain is built from TRBV29-1 and TRBJ2-3; maybe TRBD1 (5 bases). Between the trimmed V and J ends, which lost 3 bases and 0 bases, there was a span of 7 bases. CDR3 size: 13 residues. Germline V gene data show CDR1 as SQVTM and CDR2 as ANQGSEA. For the CDR3, the DNA is TGCAGCGTTGATCCAGGGAGCACAGATACGCAGTATTTT. Protein: CSVDPGSTDTQYF.

The rearrangement uses TRBV12-3 or TRBV12-4 and TRBJ1-5; no definite D call. The CDR3 contains 15 residues. Trimming shortened V by 6 bases and J by 7 bases, and 19 bases separated the two germline ends. The CDR3 DNA is TGTGCCAGCAGCCCTACGGCGGGTCACGGGCAGCCCCAGCATTTT. Amino acid sequence: CASSPTAGHGQPQHF.

The V and J genes are TRBV6-6 and TRBJ1-1, with D tentatively TRBD1 (5 bases). V lost 8 bases and J 10 bases, leaving 14 bases between the germline ends. The CDR3 contains 11 residues. The germline V gene encodes CDR1 MNHNY and CDR2 SVGAGI (reference sequence). Here the CDR3 DNA reads TGTGCCAGCCGCACTGGGGGAACAGCTTTCTTT. It codes for CASRTGGTAFF.

This chain connects TRBV20-1 to TRBJ2-1; 11 bases are a match to TRBD1. From germline, CDR1 is DFQATT and CDR2 SNEGSKA (reference sequence). V trimming: 5 bases; J trimming: 7 bases; junction bases outside the gene matches: 7. The CDR3 runs 14 residues. The CDR3 sequence: CSAPWTGGLNEQFF. Here the CDR3 DNA reads TGCAGTGCTCCTTGGACAGGGGGCTTAAATGAGCAGTTCTTC.

CDR3 sequence (DNA): TGCGCCAGCAGCCGACGGACAGGAGATACGCAGTATTTT. It is translated as CASSRRTGDTQYF. The rearrangement uses TRBV4-3 and TRBJ2-3; 7 bases line up with TRBD1. Germline V lookup: CDR1 LGHNA, CDR2 YSLEER. The V segment lost 4 bases and the J segment 5 bases; nucleotides outside the gene matches: 3. The CDR3 loop spans 13 amino acids.

The chain joins TRBV29-1 to TRBJ1-2, with D possibly being TRBD1 (5 bases). The CDR3 spans 12 residues. CDR1 and CDR2 from the germline V gene are SQVTM and ANQGSEA. Trimming took 1 base from V and 4 from J, leaving 7 bases between them. The CDR3 region is CSVEGGIYGYTF. The DNA of the CDR3 is TGCAGCGTTGAAGGGGGGATCTATGGCTACACCTTC.

The sample holds a few counts of this clonotype. The genes are TRBV5-4 and TRBJ2-1, with TRBD2 identical over 7 bases. Trimming took 0 bases from V and 2 from J; bases not matched to a gene: 2. CDR3 length: 15 amino acids. Germline CDR1 reads SGHNT; CDR2 reads YYREEE (reference sequence). CDR3 nucleotides: TGTGCCAGCAGCTTGGGTGGGGGGGCCTACAATGAGCAGTTCTTC. The encoded protein is CASSLGGGAYNEQFF.

The chain employs TRBV7-9 and TRBJ2-2; D unresolved. V shed 5 bases and J shed 5 bases, with 15 bases lying between them. Germline loops: CDR1 SEHNR, CDR2 FQNEAQ (reference sequence). This CDR3 comprises 15 residues. DNA of the CDR3: TGTGCCAGCAGCCGGCCGCAGACCGTTACCGGGGAGCTGTTTTTT. Encoded protein: CASSRPQTVTGELFF.

This chain uses TRBV10-3 with TRBJ2-5; D remains ambiguous. The CDR3 length is 14 residues. CDR1 and CDR2 from the germline V gene are ENHRY and SYGVKD. Trimming left V 8 bases short and J 5 bases short, with 18 bases between. CDR3 protein: CAIANGTRSETQYF. In nucleotides, the CDR3 is TGTGCCATCGCGAACGGTACCCGATCGGAGACCCAGTACTTC.

J is TRBJ2-3 and V is TRBV20-1; TRBD2 is a possible D gene (6 bases). V was shortened by 0 bases and J by 2 bases, with 12 bases between the two germline ends. The CDR3 runs to 15 residues. Germline V CDR1 and CDR2: DFQATT, SNEGSKA (reference sequence). DNA for the CDR3: TGCAGTGCTAGAGAGGCGCGGGGCCACACAGATACGCAGTATTTT. The encoded protein is CSAREARGHTDTQYF.

This chain connects TRBV28 to TRBJ1-2, with TRBD1 matching 8 bases. Trimming at V came to 7 bases and at J to 6 bases, leaving 10 bases not matched to a gene. The V gene's germline CDR1 is MDHEN and CDR2 SYDVKM. This CDR3 is built from 14 residues. CDR3 coding DNA: TGTGCCAGCATTACGGGACAGGAGTCGGATGGCTACACCTTC. It yields the protein CASITGQESDGYTF.

The chain carries TRBV24-1 and TRBJ2-4; D is unclear. Trimming shortened V by 4 bases and J by 0 bases, and 3 bases separated the two germline ends. This CDR3 has 13 residues. Germline V gene sequence: CDR1 KGHDR, CDR2 SFDVKD. The CDR3 nucleotides read TGTGCCACCAGTGAAATAGCCAAAAACATTCAGTACTTC. Its translation: CATSEIAKNIQYF.

This chain links TRBV20-1 with TRBJ2-3; the D gene is possibly TRBD1 (6 bases). CDR3 length: 12 amino acids. Germline assignment: CDR1 DFQATT and CDR2 SNEGSKA (reference sequence). Deletions cut 7 bases from V and 0 bases from J, with 8 bases between. The CDR3 DNA reads as TGCAGTGGGGGGCAAAGCACAGATACGCAGTATTTT. Translated, it gives CSGGQSTDTQYF.

The chain joins TRBV19 to TRBJ1-2; D call uncertain. Per the germline V gene, CDR1 is LNHDA and CDR2 is SQIVND (reference sequence). Trimming took 6 bases from V and 8 from J, leaving 10 bases between them. There are 11 residues in the CDR3. The CDR3 DNA reads TGTGCCAGTAGAGACCTAGAAGGCTACACCTTC. Translating it yields CASRDLEGYTF.

For the CDR3, the DNA is TGTGCCAGCAGCACACCAGGGGGAGAGACAGATACGCAGTATTTT. Its translation is CASSTPGGETDTQYF. The gene calls are TRBV7-2 and TRBJ2-3; 7 bases fit TRBD1. V lost 5 bases and J lost 3; bases outside the gene matches: 8. There are 15 residues in the CDR3. In germline, CDR1 is SGHTA, CDR2 FQGNSA.

This rearrangement joins TRBV28 to TRBJ1-2; D is perhaps TRBD1 (6 bases). The CDR3 has 15 residues. Germline values: CDR1 MDHEN, CDR2 SYDVKM. V lost 5 bases and J lost 4, with 17 bases in between. Here the CDR3 DNA reads TGTGCCAGCAGTAGCCTCGTGGAACAGGGCTATGGCTACACCTTC. This gives the protein CASSSLVEQGYGYTF.

This clonotype was seen a single time. The J gene is TRBJ2-1, the V gene TRBV2; no clear D. This CDR3 has 13 residues. Trimming shortened V by 5 bases and J by 5 bases, and 10 bases separated the two germline ends. CDR1 SNHLY and CDR2 FYNNEI come from the germline V gene. CDR3 residues: CASSRTVHNEQFF. DNA of the CDR3: TGTGCCAGCAGTCGTACGGTCCACAATGAGCAGTTCTTC.

This clonotype has only one observation. The chain carries TRBV20-1 and TRBJ2-3; D possibly corresponds to TRBD2 (7 bases). The germline gives CDR1 DFQATT, CDR2 SNEGSKA (reference sequence). The CDR3 is 13 residues long. V shed 5 bases and J shed 3 bases, with 12 bases lying between them. Here the CDR3 reads CSADGGPTDTQYF. For the CDR3, the DNA is TGCAGTGCTGACGGGGGGCCGACAGATACGCAGTATTTT.

This clonotype was picked up a small number of times. The rearrangement uses TRBV6-5 and TRBJ2-1; TRBD2 matches at 8 bases. V lost 2 bases to trimming and J lost 3 bases; unmatched junction nucleotides: 3. This CDR3 has 15 residues. In germline, CDR1 is MNHEY, CDR2 SVGAGI. The chain's CDR3 is CASSYRGGVYNEQFF. The CDR3 bases are TGTGCCAGCAGTTACCGGGGGGGCGTCTACAATGAGCAGTTCTTC.

The chain has TRBV29-1 and TRBJ2-1; D is possibly TRBD2 (5 bases). This CDR3 comprises 12 residues. V gave up 4 bases and J gave up 5 bases, with 9 bases separating them. Germline-derived CDR1 and CDR2 are SQVTM and ANQGSEA. CDR3 in DNA: TGCAGCGTTGTGGTCGGGAACAATGAGCAGTTCTTC. This translates into CSVVVGNNEQFF.

This chain joins TRBV5-1 and TRBJ1-2; maybe TRBD1 (5 bases). CDR3 size: 14 residues. Trimming cost V 4 bases and J 2 bases, with 12 bases left between them. The germline gives CDR1 SGHRS, CDR2 YFSETQ. The CDR3 coding sequence is TGCGCCAGCAGCAGGGAAGGGGCCAACTATGGCTACACCTTC. Amino acids: CASSREGANYGYTF.